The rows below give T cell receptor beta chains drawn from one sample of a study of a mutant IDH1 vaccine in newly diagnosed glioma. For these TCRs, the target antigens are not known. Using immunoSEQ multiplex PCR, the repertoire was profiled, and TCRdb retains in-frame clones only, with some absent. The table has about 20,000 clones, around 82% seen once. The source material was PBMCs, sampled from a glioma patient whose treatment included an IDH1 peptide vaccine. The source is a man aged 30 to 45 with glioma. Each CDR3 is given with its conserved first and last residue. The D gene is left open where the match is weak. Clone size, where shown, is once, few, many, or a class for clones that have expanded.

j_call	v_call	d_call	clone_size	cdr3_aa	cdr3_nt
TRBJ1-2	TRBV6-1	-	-	CASSPRTVYGYTF	TGTGCCAGCAGTCCGCGGACGGTCTATGGCTACACCTTC
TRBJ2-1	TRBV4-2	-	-	CASSQEISYNEQFF	TGTGCCAGCAGCCAAGAGATTTCCTACAATGAGCAGTTCTTC
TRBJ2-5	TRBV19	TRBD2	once	CASSIGTSGVIQETQYF	TGTGCCAGTAGTATAGGGACTAGCGGGGTTATCCAAGAGACCCAGTACTTC
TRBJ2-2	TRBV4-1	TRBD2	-	CASSLRDRRLAGLTGELFF	TGCGCCAGCAGCCTAAGGGACAGGAGACTAGCGGGACTCACCGGGGAGCTGTTTTTT
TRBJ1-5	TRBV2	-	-	CASSETGKNQPQHF	TGTGCCAGCAGCGAGACAGGAAAGAATCAGCCCCAGCATTTT
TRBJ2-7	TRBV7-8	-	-	CASTQGAGLSYEQYF	TGTGCCAGCACCCAAGGGGCGGGACTCTCCTACGAGCAGTACTTC
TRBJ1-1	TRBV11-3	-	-	CASSLQGTNTEAFF	TGTGCCAGCAGCTTACAGGGGACGAACACTGAAGCTTTCTTT
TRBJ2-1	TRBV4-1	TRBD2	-	CASSQDWASGGDEQFF	TGCGCCAGCAGCCAAGATTGGGCTAGCGGGGGAGATGAGCAGTTCTTC
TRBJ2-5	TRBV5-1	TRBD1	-	CASSFVPTGTGFETQYF	TGCGCCAGCAGCTTTGTCCCTACCGGGACAGGATTTGAGACCCAGTACTTC
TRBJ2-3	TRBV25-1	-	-	CASSKQGRTDTQYF	TGTGCCAGCAGTAAACAGGGAAGGACAGATACGCAGTATTTT
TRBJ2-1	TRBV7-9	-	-	CASSLALQYYNEQFF	TGTGCCAGCAGCTTAGCTCTACAGTACTACAATGAGCAGTTCTTC
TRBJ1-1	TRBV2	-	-	CASSGTLSPNTEAFF	TGTGCCAGCAGTGGGACTCTTAGCCCCAACACTGAAGCTTTCTTT
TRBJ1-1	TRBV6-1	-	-	CASSELGPLRTEAFF	TGTGCCAGCAGTGAACTGGGGCCCTTGCGGACTGAAGCTTTCTTT
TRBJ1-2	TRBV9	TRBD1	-	CASSVGGQAPYGYTF	TGTGCCAGCAGCGTAGGGGGACAGGCACCCTATGGCTACACCTTC
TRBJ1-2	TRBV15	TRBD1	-	CATSTRTGSYGYTF	TGTGCCACCAGCACAAGGACAGGGAGCTATGGCTACACCTTC
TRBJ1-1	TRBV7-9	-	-	CASSFTGTPNTEAFF	TGTGCCAGCAGCTTTACCGGGACACCGAACACTGAAGCTTTCTTT
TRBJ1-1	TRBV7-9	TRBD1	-	CASSLVHRGTEAFF	TGTGCCAGCAGCTTAGTCCACAGGGGCACTGAAGCTTTCTTT
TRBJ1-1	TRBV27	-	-	CASGRLNTEAFF	TGTGCCAGCGGACGGTTAAACACTGAAGCTTTCTTT
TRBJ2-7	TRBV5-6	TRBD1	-	CASSWDRGEQYF	TGTGCCAGCAGCTGGGACAGGGGCGAGCAGTACTTC
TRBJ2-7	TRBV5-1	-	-	CASSLGGQGNHEQYF	TGCGCCAGCAGCTTGGGTGGCCAGGGAAACCACGAGCAGTACTTC
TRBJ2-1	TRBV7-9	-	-	CASSPPPRTDNEQFF	TGTGCCAGCAGCCCCCCACCGCGGACCGACAATGAGCAGTTCTTC
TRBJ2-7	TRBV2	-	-	CASSGRGREVYEQYF	TGTGCCAGCAGTGGGAGGGGGCGGGAGGTCTACGAGCAGTACTTC
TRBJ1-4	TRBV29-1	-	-	CSVEVPDEKLFF	TGCAGCGTTGAAGTCCCCGATGAAAAACTGTTTTTT
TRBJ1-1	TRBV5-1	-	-	CASSSSEGNTEAFF	TGCGCCAGCAGCTCCTCGGAGGGGAACACTGAAGCTTTCTTT
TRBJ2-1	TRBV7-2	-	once	CASSPGEGGYNEQFF	TGTGCCAGCAGCCCAGGGGAGGGCGGCTACAATGAGCAGTTCTTC
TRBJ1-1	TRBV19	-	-	CASSIRSGPAFF	TGTGCCAGTAGTATTCGATCCGGGCCCGCTTTCTTT
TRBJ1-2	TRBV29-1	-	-	CSVGGWVEYGYTF	TGCAGCGTGGGGGGGTGGGTGGAATATGGCTACACCTTC
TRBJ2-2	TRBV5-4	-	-	CASSSPSNTGELFF	TGTGCCAGCAGCTCGCCGTCGAACACCGGGGAGCTGTTTTTT
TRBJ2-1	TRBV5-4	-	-	CASSLGLTGAFF	TGTGCCAGCAGCTTGGGCTTGACAGGAGCGTTCTTC
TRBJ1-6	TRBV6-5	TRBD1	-	CASSFQTGWDSPLHF	TGTGCCAGCAGTTTCCAGACAGGGTGGGATTCACCCCTCCACTTT
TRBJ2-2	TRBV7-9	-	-	CASSPPAITGELFF	TGTGCCAGCAGCCCCCCAGCGATCACCGGGGAGCTGTTTTTT
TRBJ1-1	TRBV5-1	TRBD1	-	CASRQPGQGRNTEAFF	TGCGCCAGCAGGCAGCCGGGACAGGGGCGTAACACTGAAGCTTTCTTT
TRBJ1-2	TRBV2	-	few	CASSIQSYGYTF	TGTGCCAGCAGTATACAGTCCTATGGCTACACCTTC
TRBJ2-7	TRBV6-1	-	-	CASRDYQSGYEQYF	TGTGCCAGCAGAGACTACCAGTCGGGATACGAGCAGTACTTC
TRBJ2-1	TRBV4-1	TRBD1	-	CASSPTGGFNEQFF	TGCGCCAGCAGCCCTACAGGGGGGTTCAATGAGCAGTTCTTC
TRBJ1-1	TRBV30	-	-	CAWSSGTEAFF	TGTGCCTGGAGCTCCGGGACTGAAGCTTTCTTT
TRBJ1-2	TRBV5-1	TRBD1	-	CASSSYEPGQGADYGYTF	TGCGCCAGCAGCTCATACGAACCGGGACAGGGGGCGGACTATGGCTACACCTTC
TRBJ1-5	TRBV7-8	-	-	CASSFRGIGNQPQHF	TGTGCCAGCAGCTTCCGAGGAATCGGCAATCAGCCCCAGCATTTT
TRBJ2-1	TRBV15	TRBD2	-	CATSRVFSWLAGGLFF	TGTGCCACCAGCAGAGTTTTTTCTTGGCTAGCGGGAGGGTTGTTCTTC
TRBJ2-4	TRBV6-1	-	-	CASSGQLAKNIQYF	TGTGCCAGCAGTGGACAGCTAGCCAAAAACATTCAGTACTTC
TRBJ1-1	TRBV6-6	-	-	CASSYADSANTEAFF	TGTGCCAGCAGTTACGCCGACAGTGCGAACACTGAAGCTTTCTTT
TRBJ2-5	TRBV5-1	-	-	CASSPPGTPGTQYF	TGCGCCAGCAGCCCCCCCGGGACGCCGGGGACCCAGTACTTC
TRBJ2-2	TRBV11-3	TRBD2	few	CASSGRDYTNTGELFF	TGTGCCAGCAGCGGACGGGACTATACGAACACCGGGGAGCTGTTTTTT
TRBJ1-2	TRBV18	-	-	CASSPEGLYGYTF	TGTGCCAGCTCACCAGAGGGTCTCTATGGCTACACCTTC
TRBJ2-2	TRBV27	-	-	CASSLVVSEGTGELFF	TGTGCCAGCAGTTTGGTTGTTAGTGAGGGCACCGGGGAGCTGTTTTTT
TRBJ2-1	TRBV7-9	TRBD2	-	CASSLGTSGRAGYNEQFF	TGTGCCAGCAGCTTAGGGACTAGCGGGAGGGCAGGGTACAATGAGCAGTTCTTC
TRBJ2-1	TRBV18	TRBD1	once	CASSPLDRGGSNEQFF	TGTGCCAGCTCTCCTCTAGACAGGGGGGGGAGCAATGAGCAGTTCTTC
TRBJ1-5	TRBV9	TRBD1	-	CASSGGTGAQFQPQHF	TGTGCCAGCAGCGGGGGAACAGGGGCCCAATTTCAGCCCCAGCATTTT
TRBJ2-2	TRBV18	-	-	CASSPPAHTGELFF	TGTGCCAGCTCACCACCGGCGCACACCGGGGAGCTGTTTTTT
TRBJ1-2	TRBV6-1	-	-	CASRVQDGYGYTF	TGTGCCAGCAGAGTACAGGACGGCTATGGCTACACCTTC
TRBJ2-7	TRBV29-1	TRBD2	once	CSVRRGSGSSYEQYF	TGCAGCGTCCGCCGGGGTAGCGGGAGTTCCTACGAGCAGTACTTC
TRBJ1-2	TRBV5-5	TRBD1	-	CASSPGQNYGYTF	TGTGCCAGCAGCCCGGGACAGAACTATGGCTACACCTTC
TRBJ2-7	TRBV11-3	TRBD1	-	CASSRDRGHEQYF	TGTGCCAGCAGCCGGGACAGGGGACACGAGCAGTACTTC
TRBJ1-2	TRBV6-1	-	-	CASSEFSYGYTF	TGTGCCAGCAGTGAATTCAGCTATGGCTACACCTTC
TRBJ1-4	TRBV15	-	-	CATGGRLTNEKLFF	TGTGCCACCGGGGGGAGGTTGACTAATGAAAAACTGTTTTTT